This TCR beta chain was documented in a study of cytomegalovirus exposure and HLA in healthy donors. Overall study results and limits: The classifier reportedly diagnosed cytomegalovirus status with high specificity and sensitivity. Rarity marked most TCR sequences, yet some public TCRs occurred in many donors. A list of 150 or so TCR beta chains associated with cytomegalovirus was given.

The V and J ends lost 5 bases and 2 bases respectively, with 9 bases between them. There are 13 residues in the CDR3. Germline loops: CDR1 SGHNT, CDR2 YENEEA. Worth noting for this clone: The antigen is unknown.

Donors were drawn from the 120-subject validation cohort, separate from the roughly 700-subject first cohort. The table came from immunoSEQ multiplex PCR; TCRdb's copy has only in-frame clones and leaves some out. The data hold a few hundred thousand clones, with around 89% observed a single time. Sequencing was done on a sample of PBMCs. V gene TRBV11-3 combines with J gene TRBJ2-5; perhaps TRBD2 as D (6 bases). This clonotype was sampled from a woman aged 18-30 years in good health and CMV-seronegative. CDR3 loop: CASSRGDQETQYF. The CDR3 coding sequence is TGTGCCAGCAGCCGCGGGGATCAAGAGACCCAGTACTTC.